There are many counts of the clone carrying this T cell receptor beta chain. The V end was cut by 0 bases, the J end by 2 bases, with 13 bases between. The CDR3 covers 15 residues. Germline V gives CDR1 DFQATT, CDR2 SNEGSKA (reference sequence). MiXCR was run by TCRdb on the RT-PCR reads, yielding one entry per CDR3 protein. Among about 680,000 distinct CDR3 sequences listed, approximately 15% were seen once. This receptor was identified in a female donor in good health, serving as a healthy control. The V call is TRBV20-1, the J call TRBJ1-2, with D maybe TRBD1 (6 bases). Sequences were obtained from memory CD4+ T cells from blood. In DNA form, the CDR3 reads TGCAGTGCTAGAGATAGCACAGGGCTAAACTATGGCTACACCTTC. Translation gives CSARDSTGLNYGYTF.